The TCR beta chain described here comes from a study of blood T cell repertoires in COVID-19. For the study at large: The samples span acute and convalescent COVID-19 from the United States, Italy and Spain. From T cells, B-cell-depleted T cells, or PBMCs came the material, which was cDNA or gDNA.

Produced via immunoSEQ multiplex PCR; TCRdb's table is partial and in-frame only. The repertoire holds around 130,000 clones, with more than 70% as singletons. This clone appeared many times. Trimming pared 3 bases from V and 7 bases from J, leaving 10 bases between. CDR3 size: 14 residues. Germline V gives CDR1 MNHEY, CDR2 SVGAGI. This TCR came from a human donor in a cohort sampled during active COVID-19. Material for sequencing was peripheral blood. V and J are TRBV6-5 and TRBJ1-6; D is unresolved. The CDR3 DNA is TGTGCCAGCAGTTATCGGACGGGAAATTCACCCCTCCACTTT. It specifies CASSYRTGNSPLHF.